The rows below give T cell receptor beta chains drawn from one sample of a study of T cells expressing NK-cell markers. One entry per CDR3 protein, without DNA, is what TCRdb gives after re-calling the 5' RACE reads. Its table lists 500,000 or so distinct CDR3 sequences. Sequences were obtained from blood T cells: a sorted CD56 or NKG2C T cell subset, CD4+ or CD8+ T cells, or bulk PBMC T cells (not recorded which). These receptors all stem from a man younger than 35 in good health. The CDR3 runs from the conserved cysteine through the conserved F or W.

>14|TRBJ2-5|TRBV20-1
CSAPSVITFGTQYF
>14|TRBJ2-7|TRBV20-1
CSALREGGLYEQYF
>13|TRBJ1-2|TRBV12-3/TRBV12-4
CASSFGRGRGYTF
>15|TRBJ2-6|TRBV28
CASHLGGAGANVLTF
>13|TRBJ2-1|TRBV6-1
CATTSGMSPEQFF
>17|TRBJ1-1|TRBV14
CASSQERDRVYDTEAFF
>15|TRBJ2-3|TRBV7-2
CASSLGWDSQLTQYF
>11|TRBJ2-7|TRBV30
CAWEIAGGQYF
>12|TRBJ1-3|TRBV5-5
CASTYSGNTIYF
>16|TRBJ2-1|TRBV2
CASSTFRWEEGNEQFF
>14|TRBJ2-3|TRBV20-1
CSARGKRRTDTQYF
>18|TRBJ2-2|TRBV7-3
CASSLGGRGLPNTGELFF
>15|TRBJ2-3|TRBV6-5
CASSYELAVTDTQYF
>15|TRBJ2-2|TRBV7-6
CASSPGGWNTGELFF
>15|TRBJ2-5|TRBV9
CASSVGGGRLETQYF
>16|TRBJ1-5|TRBV20-1
CSASGGQGQHNQPQHF
>17|TRBJ2-3|TRBV5-1
CASGLRGTRASTDTQYF
>15|TRBJ2-2|TRBV9
CASSVDSSVTGELFF
>17|TRBJ1-5|TRBV12-3/TRBV12-4
CASSLKLGGVGNQPQHF
>13|TRBJ2-7|TRBV5-6
CASSPRTDYEQYF
>15|TRBJ2-3|TRBV5-4
CASSLVGGATDTQYF
>20|TRBJ2-6|TRBV11-1
CASRPDPGQGTNSGANVLTF
>17|TRBJ2-2|TRBV9
CASSGRARTLLAGELFF
>14|TRBJ1-2|TRBV20-1
CSARGTGFVYGYTF
>17|TRBJ1-1|TRBV14
CASSPPGNQWWGTEAFF